Included here is one T cell receptor beta chain sequence, with context. This sample is drawn from a study of sequential checkpoint blockade in melanoma. The wider study: Arm A got nivolumab then ipilimumab; arm B the reverse, 1:1.

Described treatment: randomized to nivolumab then ipilimumab (arm A) or the reverse (arm B). Using immunoSEQ multiplex PCR, the repertoire was profiled, and TCRdb retains in-frame clones only, with some absent. The data contain 20,000 to 25,000 clones, about four fifths of them singletons. Between the trimmed V and J ends, which lost 6 bases and 6 bases, there was a span of 18 bases. The V gene's germline CDR1 is LNHDA and CDR2 SQIVND (reference sequence). The CDR3 extends over 16 amino acids. The material sequenced was CD8+ T cells sorted from blood (inferred from file names), taken from a patient given nivolumab and ipilimumab in sequence. J is TRBJ1-6 and V is TRBV19, with D possibly matching TRBD1 (5 bases). The sequence was collected from a human donor with melanoma. The CDR3 DNA sequence: TGTGCCAGTAGAACCACTGGGGCAGTTGCTAATTCACCCCTCCACTTT. Translating it yields CASRTTGAVANSPLHF.